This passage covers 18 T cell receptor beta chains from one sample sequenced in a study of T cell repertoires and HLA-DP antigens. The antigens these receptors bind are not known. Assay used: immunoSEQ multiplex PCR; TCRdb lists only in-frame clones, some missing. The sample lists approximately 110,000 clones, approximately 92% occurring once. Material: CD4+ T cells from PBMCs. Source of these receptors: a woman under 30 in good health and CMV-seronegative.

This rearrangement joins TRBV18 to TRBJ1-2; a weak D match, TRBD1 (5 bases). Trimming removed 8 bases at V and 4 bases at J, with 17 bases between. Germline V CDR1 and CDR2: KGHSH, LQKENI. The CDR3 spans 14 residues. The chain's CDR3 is CASTPQGRIYGYTF. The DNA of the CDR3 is TGTGCCAGCACGCCGCAGGGACGGATCTATGGCTACACCTTC. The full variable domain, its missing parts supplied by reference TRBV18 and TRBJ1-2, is NAGVMQNPRHLVRRRGQEARLRCSPMKGHSHVYWYRQLPEEGLKFMVYLQKENIIDESGMPKERFSAEFPKEGPSILRIQQVVRGDSAAYFCASTPQGRIYGYTFGSGTRLTVV.

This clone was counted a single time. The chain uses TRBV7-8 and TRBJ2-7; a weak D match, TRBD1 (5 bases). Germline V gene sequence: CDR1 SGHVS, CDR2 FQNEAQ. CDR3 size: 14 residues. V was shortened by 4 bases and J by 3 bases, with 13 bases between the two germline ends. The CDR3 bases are TGTGCCAGCAGCTCGATCAGGGTTGGCTACGAGCAGTACTTC. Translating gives CASSSIRVGYEQYF.

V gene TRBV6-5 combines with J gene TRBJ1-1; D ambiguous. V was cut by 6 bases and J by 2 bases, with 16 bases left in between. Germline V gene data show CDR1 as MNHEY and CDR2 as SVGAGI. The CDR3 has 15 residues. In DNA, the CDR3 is TGTGCCAGCAGACGCCCTGTTGGCGCAAACACTGAAGCTTTCTTT. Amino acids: CASRRPVGANTEAFF.

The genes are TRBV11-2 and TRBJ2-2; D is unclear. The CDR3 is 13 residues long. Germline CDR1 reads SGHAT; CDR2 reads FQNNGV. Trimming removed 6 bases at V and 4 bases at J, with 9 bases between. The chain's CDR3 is CASRPGPTGELFF. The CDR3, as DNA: TGTGCCAGCAGACCCGGCCCCACCGGGGAGCTGTTTTTT.

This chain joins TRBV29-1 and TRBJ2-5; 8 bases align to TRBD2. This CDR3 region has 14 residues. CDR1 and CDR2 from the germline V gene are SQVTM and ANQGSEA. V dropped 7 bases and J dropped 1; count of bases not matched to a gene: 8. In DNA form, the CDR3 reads TGCAGCGGATCACATACTAGCGGCCAAGAGACCCAGTACTTC. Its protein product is CSGSHTSGQETQYF.

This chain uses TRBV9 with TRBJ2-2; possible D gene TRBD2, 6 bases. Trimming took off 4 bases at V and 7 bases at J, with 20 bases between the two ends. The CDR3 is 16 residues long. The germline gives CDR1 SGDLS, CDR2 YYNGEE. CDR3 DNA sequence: TGTGCCAGCAGCCATCTGGGGGGAGTCGGTGTCGGGGAGCTGTTTTTT. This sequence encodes CASSHLGGVGVGELFF.

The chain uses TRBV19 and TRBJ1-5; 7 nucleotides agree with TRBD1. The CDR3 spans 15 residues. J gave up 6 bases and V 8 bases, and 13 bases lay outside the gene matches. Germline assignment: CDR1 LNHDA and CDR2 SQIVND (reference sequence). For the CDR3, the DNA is TGTGCCAGTGATTCTGGACAGGTTCTGGGTCAGCCCCAGCATTTT. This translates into CASDSGQVLGQPQHF.

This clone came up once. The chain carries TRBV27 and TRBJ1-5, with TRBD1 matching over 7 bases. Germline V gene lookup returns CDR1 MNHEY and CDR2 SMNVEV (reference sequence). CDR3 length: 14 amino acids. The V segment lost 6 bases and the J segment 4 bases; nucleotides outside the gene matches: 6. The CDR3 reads CASRSGGRNQPQHF. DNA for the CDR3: TGTGCCAGCAGGTCAGGGGGAAGGAATCAGCCCCAGCATTTT.

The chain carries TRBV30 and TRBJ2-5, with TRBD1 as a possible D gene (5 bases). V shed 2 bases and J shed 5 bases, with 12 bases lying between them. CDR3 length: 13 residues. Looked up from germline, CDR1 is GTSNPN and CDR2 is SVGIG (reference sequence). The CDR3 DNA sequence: TGTGCCTGGAGTCCCCGGACACGGGAGACCCAGTACTTC. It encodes CAWSPRTRETQYF.

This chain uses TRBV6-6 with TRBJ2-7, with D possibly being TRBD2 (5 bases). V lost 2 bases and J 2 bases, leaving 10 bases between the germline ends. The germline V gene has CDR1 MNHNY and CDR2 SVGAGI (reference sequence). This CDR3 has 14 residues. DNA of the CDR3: TGTGCCAGCAGTTACGAGGGAGACCCCTACGAGCAGTACTTC. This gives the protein CASSYEGDPYEQYF.

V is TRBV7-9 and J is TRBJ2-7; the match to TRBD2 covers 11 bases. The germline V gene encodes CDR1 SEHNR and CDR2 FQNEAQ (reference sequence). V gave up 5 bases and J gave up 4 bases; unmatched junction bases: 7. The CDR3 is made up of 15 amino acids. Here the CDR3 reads CASSRSSGGAYEQYV. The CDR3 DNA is TGTGCCAGCAGCCGTAGTAGCGGGGGGGCATACGAGCAGTACGTC.

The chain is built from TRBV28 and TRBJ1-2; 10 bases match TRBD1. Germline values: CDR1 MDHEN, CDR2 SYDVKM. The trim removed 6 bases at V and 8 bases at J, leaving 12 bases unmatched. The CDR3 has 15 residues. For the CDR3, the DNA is TGTGCCAGCAGGGCCCGGGACAGGGGATTTAGAGGCTACACCTTC. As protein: CASRARDRGFRGYTF.

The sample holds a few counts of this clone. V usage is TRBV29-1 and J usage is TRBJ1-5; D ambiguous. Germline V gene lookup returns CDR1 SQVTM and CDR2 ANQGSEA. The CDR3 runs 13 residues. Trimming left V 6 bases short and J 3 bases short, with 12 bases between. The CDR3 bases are TGCAGCGTGAGCCCCGGTTTCAATCAGCCCCAGCATTTT. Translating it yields CSVSPGFNQPQHF.

Written as DNA, the CDR3 is TGTGCCAGTAAGGATGGTGGGGTCACAGATACGCAGTATTTT. Encoded protein: CASKDGGVTDTQYF. The rearrangement uses TRBV19 and TRBJ2-3; D call uncertain. The germline V and J ends were trimmed by 7 bases and 2 bases, with 13 bases remaining between them. This CDR3 has 14 amino acids. Per germline, CDR1 LNHDA and CDR2 SQIVND (reference sequence).

The CDR3 DNA reads as TGTGCCAGCAGTGTCGGGACAGGCCATCAGCCCCAGCATTTT. It translates to CASSVGTGHQPQHF. The chain employs TRBV28 and TRBJ1-5; 8 nucleotides match TRBD1. Germline-derived CDR1 and CDR2 are MDHEN and SYDVKM. J lost 5 bases, V lost 5 bases, and 5 bases had no gene match. The CDR3 totals 14 residues.

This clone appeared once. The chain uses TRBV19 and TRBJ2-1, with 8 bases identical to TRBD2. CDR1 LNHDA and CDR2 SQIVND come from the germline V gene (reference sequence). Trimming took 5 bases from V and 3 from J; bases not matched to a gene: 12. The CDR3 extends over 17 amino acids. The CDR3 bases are TGTGCCAGTAGTTCCACCCGTAGCGGGGTAATCTACAATGAGCAGTTCTTC. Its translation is CASSSTRSGVIYNEQFF.

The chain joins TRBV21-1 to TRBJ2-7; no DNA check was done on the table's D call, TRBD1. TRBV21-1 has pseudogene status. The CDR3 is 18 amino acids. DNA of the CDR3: TGTGCCAGCAGCAAAGCAAGCCGGTGGACAGGGAGATCCTACGAGCAGTACGTC. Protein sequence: CASSKASRWTGRSYEQYV.

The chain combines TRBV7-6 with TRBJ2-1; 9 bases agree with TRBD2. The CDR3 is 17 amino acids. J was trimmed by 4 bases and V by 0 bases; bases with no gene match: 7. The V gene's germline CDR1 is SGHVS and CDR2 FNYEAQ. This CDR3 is CASSLALAGPSYNEQFF. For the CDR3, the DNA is TGTGCCAGCAGCTTAGCACTAGCGGGTCCTTCATACAATGAGCAGTTCTTC.